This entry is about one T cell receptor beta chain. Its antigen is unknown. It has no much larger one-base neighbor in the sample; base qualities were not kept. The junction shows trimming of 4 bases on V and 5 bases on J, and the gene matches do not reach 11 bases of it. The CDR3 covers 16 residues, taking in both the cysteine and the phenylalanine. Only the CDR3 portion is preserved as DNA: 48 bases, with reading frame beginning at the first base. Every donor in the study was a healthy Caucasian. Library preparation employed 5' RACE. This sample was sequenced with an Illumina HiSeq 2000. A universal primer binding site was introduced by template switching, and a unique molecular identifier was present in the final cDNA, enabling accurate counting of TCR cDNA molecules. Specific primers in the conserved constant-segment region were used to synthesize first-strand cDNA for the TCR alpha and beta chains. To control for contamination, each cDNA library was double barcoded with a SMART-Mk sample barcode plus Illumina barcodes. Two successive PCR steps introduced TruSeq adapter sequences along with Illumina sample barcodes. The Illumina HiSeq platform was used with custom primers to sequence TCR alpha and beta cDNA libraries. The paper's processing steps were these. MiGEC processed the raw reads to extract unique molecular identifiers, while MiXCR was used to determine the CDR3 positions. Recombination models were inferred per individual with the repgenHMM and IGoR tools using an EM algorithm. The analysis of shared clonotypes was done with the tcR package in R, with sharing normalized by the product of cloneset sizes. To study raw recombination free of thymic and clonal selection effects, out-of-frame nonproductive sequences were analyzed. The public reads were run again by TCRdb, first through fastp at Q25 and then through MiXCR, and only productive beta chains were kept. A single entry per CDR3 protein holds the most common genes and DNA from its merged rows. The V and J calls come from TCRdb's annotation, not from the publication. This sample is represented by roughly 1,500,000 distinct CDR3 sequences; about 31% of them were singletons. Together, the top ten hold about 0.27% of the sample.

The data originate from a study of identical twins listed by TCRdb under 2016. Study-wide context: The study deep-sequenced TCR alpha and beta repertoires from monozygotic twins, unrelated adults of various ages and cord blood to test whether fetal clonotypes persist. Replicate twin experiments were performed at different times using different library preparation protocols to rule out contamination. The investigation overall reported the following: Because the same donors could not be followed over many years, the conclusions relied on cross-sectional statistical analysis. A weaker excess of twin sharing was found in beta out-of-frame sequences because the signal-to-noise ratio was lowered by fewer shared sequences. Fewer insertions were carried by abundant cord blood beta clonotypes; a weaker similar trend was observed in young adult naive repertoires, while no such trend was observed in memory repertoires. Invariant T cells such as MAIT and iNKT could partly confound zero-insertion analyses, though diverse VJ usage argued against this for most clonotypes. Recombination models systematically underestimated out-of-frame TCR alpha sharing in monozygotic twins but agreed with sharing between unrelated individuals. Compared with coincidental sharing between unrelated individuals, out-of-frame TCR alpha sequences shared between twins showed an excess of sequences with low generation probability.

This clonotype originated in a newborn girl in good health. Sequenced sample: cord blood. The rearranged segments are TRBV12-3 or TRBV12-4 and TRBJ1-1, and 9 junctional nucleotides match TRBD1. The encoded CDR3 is CASSSGVDRGGTEAFF. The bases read TGTGCCAGCAGTTCAGGGGTTGACAGGGGGGGGACTGAAGCTTTCTTT.